The 8 T cell receptor beta chains below come from one sample, sequenced in a study of cytomegalovirus exposure and HLA in healthy donors. Use of 60 Vbeta and 13 Jbeta primers characterized the PCR. Repertoires were generated with immunoSEQ multiplex PCR, while TCRdb's copy carries only in-frame clones and drops some. The table lists about 220,000 clones, 65% to 75% of them singletons. The sample consisted of PBMCs. The receptors were gathered from a woman in her 30s in good health and CMV-seronegative.

The genes are TRBV6-5 and TRBJ2-1; 9 positions match TRBD2. The CDR3 has 16 residues. The V gene end was trimmed by 0 bases and the J gene end by 14 bases; junction bases not matched to a gene: 14. The V gene's germline CDR1 is MNHEY and CDR2 SVGAGI. The CDR3 spells CASSYSKIQRGAWEFF. The CDR3 DNA follows: TGTGCCAGCAGTTACTCGAAGATCCAGCGGGGGGCCTGGGAGTTCTTC.

The chain links TRBV7-8 to TRBJ2-7; 7 positions agree with TRBD1. Per germline, CDR1 SGHVS and CDR2 FQNEAQ. The CDR3 contains 14 residues. V lost 1 base and J lost 3; bases outside the gene matches: 3. The CDR3 region has the DNA TGTGCCAGCAGCTTAGGGCAGGGGGTCTACGAGCAGTACTTC. This codes for CASSLGQGVYEQYF. The full variable domain, completed using reference TRBV7-8 and TRBJ2-7, is GAGVSQSPRYKVAKRGQDVALRCDPISGHVSLFWYQQALGQGPEFLTYFQNEAQLDKSGLPSDRFFAERPEGSVSTLKIQRTQQEDSAVYLCASSLGQGVYEQYFGPGTRLTVT.

This clone has only a few counts. The V gene is TRBV6-5, the J gene TRBJ1-1; 10 nucleotides align to TRBD1. The V gene's germline CDR1 is MNHEY and CDR2 SVGAGI. The length of the CDR3 is 14 residues. V was clipped by 6 bases and J by 5 bases; unmatched bases: 6. CDR3 nucleotide sequence: TGTGCCAGCAGCCAGACAGGGGGCAGGACTGAAGCTTTCTTT. Protein product: CASSQTGGRTEAFF.

The J gene is TRBJ1-5, the V gene TRBV2, with D possibly matching TRBD1 (6 bases). The V and J ends lost 4 bases and 9 bases respectively, with 19 bases between them. The CDR3 runs 15 residues. Per the germline V gene, CDR1 is SNHLY and CDR2 is FYNNEI. Written as DNA, the CDR3 is TGTGCCAGCAGTGTGTGGTCAGGGGAGTATCCGCCCCAGCATTTT. Protein sequence: CASSVWSGEYPPQHF.

The gene calls are TRBV18 and TRBJ1-4; possible D gene TRBD1, 5 bases. The CDR3 is 16 amino acids. Trimming stripped 2 bases from V and 0 bases from J, with 10 bases between. In germline, CDR1 is KGHSH, CDR2 LQKENI. The DNA for the CDR3 is TGTGCCAGCTCACCAGACAGCCCAACAACTAATGAAAAACTGTTTTTT. Translating it yields CASSPDSPTTNEKLFF.

The chain has TRBV4-1 and TRBJ1-1, with TRBD1 matching 8 bases. The CDR3 has 17 amino acids. The V and J ends lost 0 bases and 0 bases, in that order; junction bases with no gene match: 6. CDR1 and CDR2 from the germline V gene are MGHRA and YSYEKL. This CDR3 reads CASSQDGRGPMNTEAFF. The CDR3 DNA reads TGCGCCAGCAGCCAAGATGGCAGGGGGCCCATGAACACTGAAGCTTTCTTT.

The V and J genes are TRBV15 and TRBJ2-2; D ambiguous. Trimming removed 0 bases at V and 4 bases at J, with 6 bases between. From germline, CDR1 is LNHNV and CDR2 YYDKDF (reference sequence). The CDR3 contains 14 residues. As DNA, the CDR3 is TGTGCCACCAGCAGAGACCCAGGCACCGGGGAGCTGTTTTTT. This sequence encodes CATSRDPGTGELFF.

This clone occurred a few times. The J gene is TRBJ1-2, the V gene TRBV27; D is unresolved. Germline V lookup: CDR1 MNHEY, CDR2 SMNVEV (reference sequence). This CDR3 is 12 amino acids long. Trimming left V 4 bases short and J 7 bases short, with 10 bases between. The CDR3 loop is CASSSGLGGYTF. The DNA of the CDR3 is TGTGCCAGCAGTTCGGGTTTGGGTGGCTACACCTTC.